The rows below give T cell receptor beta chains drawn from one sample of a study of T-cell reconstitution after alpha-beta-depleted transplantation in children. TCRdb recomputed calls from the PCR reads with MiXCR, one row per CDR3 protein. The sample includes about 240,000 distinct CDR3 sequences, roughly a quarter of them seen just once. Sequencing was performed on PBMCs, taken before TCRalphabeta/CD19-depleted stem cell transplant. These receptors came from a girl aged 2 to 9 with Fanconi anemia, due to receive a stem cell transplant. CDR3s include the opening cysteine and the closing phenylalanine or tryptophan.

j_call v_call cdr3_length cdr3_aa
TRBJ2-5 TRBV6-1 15 CASSEERDSLETQYF
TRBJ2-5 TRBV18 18 CASSPARLAGGHQETQYF
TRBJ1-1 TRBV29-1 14 CSAYPGLERPEAFF
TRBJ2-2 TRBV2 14 CASSYFQEPGELFF
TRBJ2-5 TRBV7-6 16 CASSLVAAERGETQYF
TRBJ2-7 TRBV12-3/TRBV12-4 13 CASSLSLSHEQYF
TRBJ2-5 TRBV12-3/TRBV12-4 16 CASSPRGLAMGETQYF
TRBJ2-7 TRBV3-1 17 CASSLSPWTSGSDEQYF
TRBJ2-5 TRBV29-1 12 CSVGASGETQYF
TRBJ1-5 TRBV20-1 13 CSAREDSNQPQHF
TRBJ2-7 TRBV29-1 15 CSVVARDGDSYEQYF
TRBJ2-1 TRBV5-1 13 CASSFQGDNEQFF
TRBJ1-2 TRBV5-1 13 CASSLIGFYGYTF
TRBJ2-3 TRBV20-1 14 CSAIRGPGTDTQYF
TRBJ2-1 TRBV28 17 CASSSVGRVGYYNEQFF
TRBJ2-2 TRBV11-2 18 CASSFRLQLGTNRGELFF
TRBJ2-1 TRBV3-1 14 CASSQVGLAPEQFF
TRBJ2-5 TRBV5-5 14 CASSATGRQETQYF
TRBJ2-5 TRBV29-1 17 CSVEGLAGGSSAETQYF
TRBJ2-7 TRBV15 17 CATSLDPFRGGAYEQYF
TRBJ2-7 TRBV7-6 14 CASSPRDLSYEQYF
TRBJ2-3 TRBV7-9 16 CASSRKLAEPTDTQYF
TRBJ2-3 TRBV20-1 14 CSARTHAGPDTQYF
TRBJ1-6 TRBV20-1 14 CSARPQGEGSPLHF
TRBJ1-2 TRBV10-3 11 CAISAGAGYTF
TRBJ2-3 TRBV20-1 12 CSASTPTDTQYF
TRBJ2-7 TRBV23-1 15 CASSQQKGENYEQYF
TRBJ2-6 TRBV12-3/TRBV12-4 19 CASCLGAGTVYSGANVLTF
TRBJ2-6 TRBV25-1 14 CASSETSGANVLTF
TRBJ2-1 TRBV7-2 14 CASSAQSSYNEQFF
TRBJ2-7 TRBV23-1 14 CASSPGQQNYEQYF
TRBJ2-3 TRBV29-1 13 CSVEGGIADTQYF
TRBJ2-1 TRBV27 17 CASSLWGGDSSYNEQFF
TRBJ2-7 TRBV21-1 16 CASSKEGLAPTYEQYF
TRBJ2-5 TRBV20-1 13 CSAWGPTQETQYF
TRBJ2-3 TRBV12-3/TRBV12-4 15 CASSSGRANIYTQYF
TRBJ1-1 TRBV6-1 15 CASTTPWQGSTEAFF
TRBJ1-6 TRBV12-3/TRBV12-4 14 CASSLGGYNSPLHF
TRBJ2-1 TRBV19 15 CASSFTSGRANEQFF
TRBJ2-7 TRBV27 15 CASSLGTPGAYEQYF
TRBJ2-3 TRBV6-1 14 CATRRGVQPDTQYF
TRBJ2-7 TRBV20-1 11 CSARLVGEQYF
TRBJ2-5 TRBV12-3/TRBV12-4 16 CASSPWGGPLQETQYF
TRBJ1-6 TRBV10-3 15 CAISRGDRLDSPLHF
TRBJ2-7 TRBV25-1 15 CASSARTDLSYEQYF
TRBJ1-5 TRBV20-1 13 CSASPYSNQPQHF
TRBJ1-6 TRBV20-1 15 CSARDQTGADSPLHF
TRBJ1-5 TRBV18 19 CASSPSDRGINSGNQPQHF
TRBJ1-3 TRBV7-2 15 CASSLRGGQGNTIYF
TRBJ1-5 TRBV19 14 CASNQGAGNQPQHF
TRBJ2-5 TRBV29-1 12 CSVVGREETQYF
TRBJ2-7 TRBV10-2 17 CASSEPSTSGTSYEQYF
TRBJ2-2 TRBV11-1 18 CASRISKTGTRGTGELFF
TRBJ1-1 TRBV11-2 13 CASSSEGNTEAFF
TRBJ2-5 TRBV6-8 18 CASSRQAPAMRVRETQYF
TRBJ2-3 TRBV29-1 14 CSVEWAGSTDTQYF
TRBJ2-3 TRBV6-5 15 CASSAGTGATDTQYF
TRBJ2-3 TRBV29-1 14 CSAATSGGIATQYF
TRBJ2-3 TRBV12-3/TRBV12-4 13 CASTRTSPLTQYF
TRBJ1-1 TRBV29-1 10 CSGQGASAFF